The clone carrying this T cell receptor beta chain was counted ten times or more. Its cognate antigen is unknown. The source of the sample is a study of neurological immune-mediated disorders. Whole-study results and caveats: Multiple sclerosis patients had less TCR clonal expansion than even healthy controls, unlike HTLV-1-associated myelopathy. Phylogenetic grouping assigned the repertoires of 18 of 34 multiple sclerosis patients to a single related-CDR3 cluster, representing a possible signature. TCR-beta repertoires seemed private in all groups, with no expanded CDR3 amino acid sequences shared.

With 10-nucleotide random UMIs, 5'RACE was used to make the cDNA. TCRdb processed the 5' RACE reads anew with MiXCR; each CDR3 protein has one entry. The repertoire holds 85,000 to 100,000 distinct CDR3 sequences, with around 3.3% as singletons. This TCR was sampled from a woman aged 18-29 years with multiple sclerosis. The sequencing input was PBMCs.

For the CDR3, the DNA is TGCAGCGGAGGCAGGGAAGAGACCCAGTACTTC. Its translation: CSGGREETQYF. J is TRBJ2-5 and V is TRBV29-1; the D gene is possibly TRBD1 (5 bases). The CDR3 spans 11 residues. The germline V and J ends were trimmed by 7 bases and 3 bases, with 9 bases remaining between them. The V gene's germline CDR1 is SQVTM and CDR2 ANQGSEA.